The T cell receptor beta chain under discussion was sequenced for a study of blood T cell repertoires in COVID-19 (dated by TCRdb to about 2020). About the investigation overall: Samples from collaborators originated in the United States, Italy and Spain and spanned both the acute and convalescent phases of COVID-19. The material from the prospective study consisted of cDNA or gDNA derived from T cells, B-cell-depleted T cells, or PBMCs. Subjects who had been exposed to COVID-19, were actively infected with it, or had recovered from it provided the deeply sampled blood TCRbeta repertoires that made up the dataset. The repertoires were released in a freely available public database meant as a resource for research on the immune response to SARS-CoV-2. The samples were drawn from the first 160 participants of the ongoing ImmuneRACE study and from 950 to 1,500 subjects provided by 6 global collaborators. A de-identified subject ID, COVID-19 status, age in years and sex were almost always included in the sample metadata. HLA class I and class II types, where available, came from metadata supplied by the sample provider rather than from assay-based typing.

Participants in the prospective study were enrolled through a virtual design, were aged roughly 18 to 100 years, and lived in under 25 United States geographic areas. To assign participants to cohorts, the prospective study relied on clinical history that participants themselves reported in a screening survey and a study questionnaire. Each participant in the prospective study had whole blood, serum and a nasopharyngeal or oropharyngeal swab collected by mobile phlebotomists. Prospective study participants could optionally give additional blood draws and questionnaires over an approximately two-month period. Blood samples from the prospective study were shipped frozen or at room temperature prior to DNA extraction. In the germline V gene, CDR1 corresponds to MDHEN and CDR2 to SYDVKM. At the junction V is shortened by 8 bases and J by 11 bases, with 13 bases in between. Reading from cysteine to phenylalanine, the CDR3 counts 12 amino acids. Only the CDR3 DNA is retained, 36 bases long and in frame from the first base.

In regard to this clone: The antigen this receptor binds is unknown. Base qualities are missing; no much larger clone stands one base away.

General conclusions and limits of the study: How much clinical and demographic metadata was included differed by source and by participant, and the metadata was provided uncurated.

TCRbeta CDR3 regions were amplified from genomic DNA using the immunoSEQ Assay, a bias-controlled multiplex PCR. The paper's processing steps were these. The number of nucleated cells in each sample was estimated from the amplification of reference gene primers within the assay. Sequence reads were collapsed and filtered to measure the absolute abundance of every unique TCRbeta CDR3 rearrangement. Productive Simpson clonality was computed per sample as the square root of Simpson's diversity index over productive rearrangements. TCRdb provides this immuneACCESS table in a form limited to in-frame rearrangements. Some clones are lacking; in checked studies, under half of them reflect an unresolved V gene, and why the rest are absent is not known. That table gives V, J and clone size, and the DNA gave D and trimming. This sample holds fewer than 350,000 clones; approximately 91% were observed only once. Clones ranked in the top ten supply roughly 2% of the sample.

This clonotype originated in a woman in her forties with acute COVID-19. This sequence uses TRBV28 and TRBJ1-6; the D gene assignment is ambiguous. Sequencing was done on a sample of PBMCs or T cells enriched from blood (not recorded which). The sequenced DNA is TGTGCCAGCTTACAGATAGGTGCACCCCTCCACTTT. This encodes CASLQIGAPLHF.